This TCR beta chain was profiled in a study of T cells in Graves' hyperthyroidism and ophthalmopathy. As for the study in general: Blood from the periphery was taken at initial diagnosis, before any treatment. Findings and caveats of the study: Model-based prediction identified ophthalmopathy a median 6.5 months prior to its onset.

The CDR3 regions of TCR beta were amplified from RNA transcripts. The TCR CDR3 was amplified in a first-round RT-PCR using the HTBI primer set. A single record per CDR3 protein comes from TCRdb applying MiXCR to the multiplex PCR reads. The data show 450,000 to 600,000 distinct CDR3 sequences, roughly 15% seen once. In its sample, this clonotype was seen a few times. Its cognate antigen is unknown. The CDR3 length is 14 residues. Germline lookup yields CDR1 SGHRS and CDR2 YFSETQ. V lost 2 bases and J lost 0, with 8 bases in between. Diagnoses were established using clinical symptoms, serum thyroxine and TRAb, thyroid ultrasound and orbital computed tomography. The PBMCs studied were ones that came from approximately 9.9 ml fresh peripheral blood.

This chain links TRBV5-1 with TRBJ2-5, with D perhaps given as TRBD1 or TRBD2 (5 bases each). The receptor was derived from a woman aged 40 to 50 with Graves' hyperthyroidism. Sequenced material: blood. CDR3 sequence (DNA): TGCGCCAGCAGCTTTGGGGGATACCAAGAGACCCAGTACTTC. It translates to CASSFGGYQETQYF.